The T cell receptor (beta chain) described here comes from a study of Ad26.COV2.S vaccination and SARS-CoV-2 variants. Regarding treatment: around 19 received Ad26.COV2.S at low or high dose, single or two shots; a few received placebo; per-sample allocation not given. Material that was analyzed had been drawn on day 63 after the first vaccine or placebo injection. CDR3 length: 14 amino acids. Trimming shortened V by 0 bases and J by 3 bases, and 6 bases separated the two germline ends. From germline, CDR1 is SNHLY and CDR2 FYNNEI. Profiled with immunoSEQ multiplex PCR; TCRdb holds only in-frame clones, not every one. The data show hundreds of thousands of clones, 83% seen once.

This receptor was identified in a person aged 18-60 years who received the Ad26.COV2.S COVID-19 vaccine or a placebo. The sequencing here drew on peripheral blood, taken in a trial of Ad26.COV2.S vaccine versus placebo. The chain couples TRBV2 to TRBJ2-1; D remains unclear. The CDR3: CASSEAPNYNEQFF. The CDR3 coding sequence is TGTGCCAGCAGTGAAGCCCCAAACTACAATGAGCAGTTCTTC. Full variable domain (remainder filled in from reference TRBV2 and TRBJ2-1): EPEVTQTPSHQVTQMGQEVILRCVPISNHLYFYWYRQILGQKVEFLVSFYNNEISEKSEIFDDQFSVERPDGSNFTLKIRSTKLEDSAMYFCASSEAPNYNEQFFGPGTRLTVL.